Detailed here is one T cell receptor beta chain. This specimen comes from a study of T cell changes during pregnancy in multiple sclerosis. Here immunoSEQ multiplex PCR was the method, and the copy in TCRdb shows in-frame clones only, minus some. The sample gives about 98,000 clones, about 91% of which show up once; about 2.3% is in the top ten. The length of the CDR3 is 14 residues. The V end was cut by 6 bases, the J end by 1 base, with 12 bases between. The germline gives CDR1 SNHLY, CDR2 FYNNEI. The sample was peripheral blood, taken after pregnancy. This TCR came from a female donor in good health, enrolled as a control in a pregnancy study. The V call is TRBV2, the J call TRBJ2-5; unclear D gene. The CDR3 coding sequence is TGTGCCAGCAGGGGCCCGTCCTTCCAAGAGACCCAGTACTTC. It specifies CASRGPSFQETQYF.